One sample yielded the 19 T cell receptor beta chains listed below, sequenced in a study of T cell responses to AZD1222 COVID-19 vaccine. Sequenced by immunoSEQ multiplex PCR; TCRdb stores in-frame clones only, minus some. The table lists around 79,000 clones, about 90% of them singletons. The sequences come from peripheral blood, collected on day 0 of AZD1222 vaccination. All receptors derive from an adult in good health.

The rearrangement links TRBV9 to TRBJ1-4; unclear D gene. CDR3 length: 14 amino acids. Trimming took 0 bases from V and 5 from J, leaving 8 bases between them. Germline CDR1 SGDLS, CDR2 YYNGEE. CDR3 bases: TGTGCCAGCAGCGTAGATAGGTCGAATGAAAAACTGTTTTTT. Translated, it gives CASSVDRSNEKLFF.

The CDR3 region is CATSIPPGSEQFF. As DNA, the CDR3 is TGTGCCACCAGCATCCCCCCGGGCTCTGAGCAGTTCTTC. The chain has TRBV15 and TRBJ2-1; D unclear. With 4 bases removed from V and 9 bases from J, the gap between germline ends came to 13 bases. CDR1 is LNHNV, CDR2 YYDKDF, per germline (reference sequence). There are 13 residues in the CDR3. The full variable domain, rest sourced from reference TRBV15 and TRBJ2-1, is DAMVIQNPRYQVTQFGKPVTLSCSQTLNHNVMYWYQQKSSQAPKLLFHYYDKDFNNEADTPDNFQSRRPNTSFCFLDIRSPGLGDTAMYLCATSIPPGSEQFFGPGTRLTVL.

With respect to this clone: One end of the junction does not line up with germline, which may come from a read error. This sequence joins TRBV5-1 and TRBJ2-2, with a possible D match to TRBD1 (5 bases). Germline CDR1 and CDR2: SGHRS and YFSETQ. This CDR3 comprises 14 residues. The CDR3 nucleotides are TGCGCCAGCAGCTTGGAACAGGACCTAGGACAAGGGGTTTTT. Amino acids: CASSLEQDLGQGVF.

The rearrangement uses TRBV7-2 and TRBJ2-4, with D uncertain. The CDR3 length is 14 residues. Trimming shortened V by 1 base and J by 1 base, and 5 bases separated the two germline ends. Germline V gene sequence: CDR1 SGHTA, CDR2 FQGNSA. The CDR3 coding sequence is TGTGCCAGCAGCTTAGACATCGCCAAAAACATTCAGTACTTC. The encoded protein is CASSLDIAKNIQYF.

CDR3 residues: CASSLETGSNTEAFF. DNA for the CDR3: TGCGCCAGCAGCTTGGAAACAGGGTCCAACACTGAAGCTTTCTTT. J is TRBJ1-1 and V is TRBV5-1, with D maybe TRBD1 (6 bases). Germline V gene sequence: CDR1 SGHRS, CDR2 YFSETQ. The CDR3 has 15 residues. Trimming stripped 0 bases from V and 2 bases from J, with 11 bases between.

This sequence joins TRBV5-6 and TRBJ1-1; TRBD1 is a possible D gene (5 bases). The ends were cut back, 2 bases at V and 7 bases at J, with 6 bases in the middle. The CDR3 contains 11 residues. Germline V CDR1 and CDR2: SGHDT, YYEEEE. As DNA, the CDR3 is TGTGCCAGCAGCTTCACAGGTGAAGCTTTCTTT. Its protein product is CASSFTGEAFF.

This sequence joins TRBV7-3 and TRBJ1-6; 9 nucleotides agree with TRBD1. The V and J ends lost 4 bases and 7 bases, in that order; junction bases with no gene match: 5. Germline V lookup: CDR1 SGHTA, CDR2 FQGTGA. This CDR3 has 15 amino acids. The CDR3 DNA reads as TGTGCCAGCAGCTCCGGGACAGGGCAAAATTCACCCCTCCACTTT. It encodes CASSSGTGQNSPLHF.

The chain couples TRBV7-9 to TRBJ1-1, with D tentatively TRBD1 (6 bases). This CDR3 is built from 15 residues. Germline V CDR1 and CDR2: SEHNR, FQNEAQ (reference sequence). Deletions cut 2 bases from V and 11 bases from J, with 21 bases between. The CDR3 loop is CASSLSGSSGTKAFF. The CDR3 nucleotides are TGTGCCAGCAGCTTAAGCGGAAGTTCCGGGACAAAGGCTTTCTTT.

The V gene is TRBV4-1, the J gene TRBJ1-2, with D unclear. V lost 0 bases and J 8 bases, leaving 16 bases between the germline ends. Germline CDR1 is MGHRA and CDR2 is YSYEKL. This CDR3 region has 15 residues. CDR3 DNA sequence: TGCGCCAGCAGCCAAGATTTGGCAGGCACGGGCGGCTACACCTTC. This gives the protein CASSQDLAGTGGYTF.

The chain couples TRBV6-5 to TRBJ2-3; 9 nucleotides agree with TRBD2. Germline values: CDR1 MNHEY, CDR2 SVGAGI. This CDR3 has 15 residues. With 7 bases clipped from V and 2 bases from J, the junction kept 7 bases outside the gene matches. CDR3 protein: CASKLAGPSTDTQYF. CDR3 bases: TGTGCCAGCAAGCTAGCGGGACCTTCCACAGATACGCAGTATTTT.

J is TRBJ2-3 and V is TRBV2; either TRBD1 or TRBD2 may fit D (5 bases each). Germline CDR1 is SNHLY and CDR2 is FYNNEI. The CDR3 extends over 12 amino acids. V was cut by 8 bases and J by 2 bases, with 8 bases left in between. CDR3 DNA: TGTGCCAGCGGGGGTTACACAGATACGCAGTATTTT. Protein product: CASGGYTDTQYF.

The chain recombines TRBV6-5 with TRBJ1-2, with TRBD1 as a possible D gene (6 bases). Germline V gene data show CDR1 as MNHEY and CDR2 as SVGAGI. The length of the CDR3 is 13 residues. V lost 0 bases, J lost 5 bases, and 7 bases lay in between. The CDR3 DNA reads as TGTGCCAGCAGTTACTCGGACAGTTATGGCTACACCTTC. Protein product: CASSYSDSYGYTF.

The count of this clone is one. This sequence joins TRBV18 and TRBJ2-1, with 11 bases aligning to TRBD1. Germline assignment: CDR1 KGHSH and CDR2 LQKENI. The trim removed 3 bases at V and 4 bases at J, leaving 5 bases unmatched. This CDR3 contains 16 residues. The CDR3 nucleotides are TGTGCCAGCTCACCCATCGGGACAGGGGGATACAATGAGCAGTTCTTC. Protein: CASSPIGTGGYNEQFF.

The chain couples TRBV11-3 to TRBJ2-2, with 10 bases identical to TRBD2. V shed 3 bases, J shed 3 bases, and the junction held 7 bases outside the gene matches. The CDR3 consists of 17 residues. Germline V gives CDR1 SGHNT, CDR2 YENEEA. The CDR3 loop is CASSFGLAGDYTGELFF. For the CDR3, the DNA is TGTGCCAGCAGCTTCGGGCTAGCGGGAGATTACACCGGGGAGCTGTTTTTT.

This sequence joins TRBV18 and TRBJ1-1; maybe TRBD1 (5 bases). The CDR3 is 16 residues long. Germline V lookup: CDR1 KGHSH, CDR2 LQKENI. Trimming shortened V by 3 bases and J by 2 bases, and 16 bases separated the two germline ends. The CDR3 region is CASSPIVGQINTEAFF. The CDR3 DNA is TGTGCCAGCTCACCTATCGTCGGACAAATTAACACTGAAGCTTTCTTT.

This chain links TRBV7-2 with TRBJ1-5; TRBD1 might be the D (5 bases). CDR1 is SGHTA, CDR2 FQGNSA, per germline. V was shortened by 1 base and J by 6 bases, with 13 bases between the two germline ends. The CDR3 length is 15 residues. This CDR3 reads CASSLGVGGIQPQHF. DNA of the CDR3: TGTGCCAGCAGCTTAGGTGTGGGGGGTATTCAGCCCCAGCATTTT.

The chain combines TRBV6-6 with TRBJ1-5; 8 nucleotides match TRBD1. This CDR3 is built from 14 residues. Germline values: CDR1 MNHNY, CDR2 SVGAGI (reference sequence). Trimming cost V 4 bases and J 4 bases; bases outside gene matches: 3. The CDR3 spells CASSSQGGNQPQHF. The CDR3 DNA sequence: TGTGCCAGCAGTTCACAGGGGGGAAATCAGCCCCAGCATTTT.

The chain employs TRBV12-3 or TRBV12-4 and TRBJ1-2; D is ambiguous. V was pared by 3 bases and J by 1 base, with 3 bases between. This CDR3 is 12 amino acids long. The CDR3 reads CASSFGNYGYTF. CDR3 nucleotide sequence: TGTGCCAGCAGTTTTGGTAACTATGGCTACACCTTC.

This clone was observed a few times. J is TRBJ2-5 and V is TRBV27; D may be TRBD1 (6 bases). Trimming took off 6 bases at V and 4 bases at J, with 15 bases between the two ends. This CDR3 comprises 14 residues. Germline V lookup: CDR1 MNHEY, CDR2 SMNVEV (reference sequence). CDR3: CASSVIYRAETQYF. The CDR3 region has the DNA TGTGCCAGCAGCGTAATCTACAGGGCAGAGACCCAGTACTTC.